This TCR beta chain comes out of a study of T cells after yellow fever vaccination. Findings and limits, study-wide: Most primary-vaccination clones reappeared after the booster (approximately 95% CD4, around 88% CD8). Any FACS-sorted repertoire could hold abundant clonotypes that contaminate it from the bulk population. By day 5 rather than day 15, the secondary response had peaked, though it was weaker.

This clonotype was observed at least ten times. Its antigen is currently unknown. V shed 0 bases and J shed 5 bases, with 10 bases lying between them. CDR3 length: 14 residues. Germline V lookup: CDR1 LGHNA, CDR2 YSLEER. As TCR cDNA was made by 5'RACE template switching, a universal primer site and UMIs were added. TCRdb analysed the 5' RACE reads with MiXCR anew, one entry per CDR3 protein. The table has about 220,000 distinct CDR3 sequences, 3.2% seen once; the top ten hold around 3.2%. The rearrangement joins TRBV4-3 to TRBJ1-2, with D tentatively TRBD1 (5 bases). This clonotype was obtained from a young man who received the YFV17D yellow fever vaccine. The sequences come from CD4+ T cells sorted from PBMCs, collected 10 days after the yellow fever booster vaccination. CDR3 in amino acids: CASSQDGGWYGYTF. DNA of the CDR3: TGCGCCAGCAGCCAAGATGGGGGATGGTATGGCTACACCTTC.